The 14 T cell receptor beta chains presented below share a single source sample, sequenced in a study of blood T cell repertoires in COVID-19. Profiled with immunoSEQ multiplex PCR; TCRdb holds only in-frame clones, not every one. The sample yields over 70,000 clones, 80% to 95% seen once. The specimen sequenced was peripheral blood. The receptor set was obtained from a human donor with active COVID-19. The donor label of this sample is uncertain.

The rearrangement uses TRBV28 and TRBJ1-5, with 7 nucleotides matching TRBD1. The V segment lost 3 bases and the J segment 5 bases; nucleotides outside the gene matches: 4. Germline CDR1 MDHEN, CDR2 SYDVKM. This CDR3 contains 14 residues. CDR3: CASSFDRDYQPQHF. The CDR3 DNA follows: TGTGCCAGCAGTTTTGACAGGGATTATCAGCCCCAGCATTTT.

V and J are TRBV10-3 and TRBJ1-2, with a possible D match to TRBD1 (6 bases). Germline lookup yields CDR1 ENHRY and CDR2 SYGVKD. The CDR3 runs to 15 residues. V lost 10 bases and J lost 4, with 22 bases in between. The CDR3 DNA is TGTGCCAACTCCGAACAGGGAGGGGGACTCTATGGCTACACCTTC. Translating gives CANSEQGGGLYGYTF.

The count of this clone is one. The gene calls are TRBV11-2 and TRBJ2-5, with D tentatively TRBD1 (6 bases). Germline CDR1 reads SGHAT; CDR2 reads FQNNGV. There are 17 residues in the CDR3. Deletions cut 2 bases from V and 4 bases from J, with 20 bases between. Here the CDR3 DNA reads TGTGCCAGCAGCTTATATAAGGGGGACCCTTTACTAGAGACCCAGTACTTC. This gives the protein CASSLYKGDPLLETQYF.

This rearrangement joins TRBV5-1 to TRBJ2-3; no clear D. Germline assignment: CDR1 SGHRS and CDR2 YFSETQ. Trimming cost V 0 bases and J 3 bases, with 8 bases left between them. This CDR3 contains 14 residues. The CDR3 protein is CASSLGPETDTQYF. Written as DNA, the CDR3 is TGCGCCAGCAGCTTGGGGCCGGAGACAGATACGCAGTATTTT.

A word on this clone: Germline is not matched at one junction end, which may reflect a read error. CDR3 nucleotides: TGTGCCAGTCGTATCAACAGGGACCAGCCCCAGCATTTT. Its protein product is CASRINRDQPQHF. J is TRBJ1-5 and V is TRBV19; TRBD1 might be the D (6 bases). Germline V gives CDR1 LNHDA, CDR2 SQIVND (reference sequence). The CDR3 loop spans 13 amino acids.

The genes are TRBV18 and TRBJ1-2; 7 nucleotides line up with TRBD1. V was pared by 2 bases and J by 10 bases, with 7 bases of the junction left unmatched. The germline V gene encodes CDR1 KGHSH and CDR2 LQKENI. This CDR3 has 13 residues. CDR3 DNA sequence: TGTGCCAGCTCACCATTGACAGGGAAAGACTACACCTTC. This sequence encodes CASSPLTGKDYTF.

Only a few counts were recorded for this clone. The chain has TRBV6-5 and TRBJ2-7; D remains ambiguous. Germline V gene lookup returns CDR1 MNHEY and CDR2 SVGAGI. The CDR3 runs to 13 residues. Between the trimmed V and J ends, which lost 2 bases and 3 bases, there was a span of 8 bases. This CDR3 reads CASSYTHNYEQYF. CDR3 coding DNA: TGTGCCAGCAGTTACACGCACAACTACGAGCAGTACTTC.

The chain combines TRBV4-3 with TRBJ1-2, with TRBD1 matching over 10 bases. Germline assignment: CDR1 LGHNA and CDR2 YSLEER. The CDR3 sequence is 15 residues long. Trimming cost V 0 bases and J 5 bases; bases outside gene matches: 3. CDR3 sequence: CASSQEGTGEYGYTF. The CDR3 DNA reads TGCGCCAGCAGCCAAGAAGGGACAGGGGAGTATGGCTACACCTTC.

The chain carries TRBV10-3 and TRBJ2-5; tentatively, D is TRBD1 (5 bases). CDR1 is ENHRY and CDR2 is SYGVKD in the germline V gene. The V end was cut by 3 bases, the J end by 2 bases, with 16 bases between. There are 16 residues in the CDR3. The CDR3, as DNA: TGTGCCATCAGTGATGGGGCGGTTAGACTTCAAGAGACCCAGTACTTC. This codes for CAISDGAVRLQETQYF.

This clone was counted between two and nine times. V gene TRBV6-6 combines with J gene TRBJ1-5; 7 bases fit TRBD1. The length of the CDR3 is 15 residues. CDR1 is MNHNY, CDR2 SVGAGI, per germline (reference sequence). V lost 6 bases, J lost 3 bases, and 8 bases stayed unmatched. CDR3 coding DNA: TGTGCCAGCAGGTTTGGACAGGCCATCAATCAGCCCCAGCATTTT. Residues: CASRFGQAINQPQHF.

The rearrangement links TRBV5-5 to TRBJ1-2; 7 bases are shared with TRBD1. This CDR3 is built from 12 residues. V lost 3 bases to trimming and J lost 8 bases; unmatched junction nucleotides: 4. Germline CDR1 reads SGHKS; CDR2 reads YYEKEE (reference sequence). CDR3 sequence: CASSSPGGGYTF. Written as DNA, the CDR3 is TGTGCCAGCAGCTCCCCAGGGGGAGGCTACACCTTC.

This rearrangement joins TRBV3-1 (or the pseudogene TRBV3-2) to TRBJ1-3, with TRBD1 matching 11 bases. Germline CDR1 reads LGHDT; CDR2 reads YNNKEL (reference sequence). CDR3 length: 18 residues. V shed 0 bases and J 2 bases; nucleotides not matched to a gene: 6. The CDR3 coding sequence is TGTGCCAGCAGCCAAGATCCTGGGACAGGGGGTGCTGGAAACACCATATATTTT. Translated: CASSQDPGTGGAGNTIYF.

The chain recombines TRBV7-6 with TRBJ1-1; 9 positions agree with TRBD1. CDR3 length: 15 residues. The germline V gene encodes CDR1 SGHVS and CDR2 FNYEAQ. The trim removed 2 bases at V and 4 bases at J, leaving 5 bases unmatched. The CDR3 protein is CASSLSSQGATEAFF. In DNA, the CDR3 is TGTGCCAGCAGCTTATCTTCACAGGGGGCCACTGAAGCTTTCTTT.

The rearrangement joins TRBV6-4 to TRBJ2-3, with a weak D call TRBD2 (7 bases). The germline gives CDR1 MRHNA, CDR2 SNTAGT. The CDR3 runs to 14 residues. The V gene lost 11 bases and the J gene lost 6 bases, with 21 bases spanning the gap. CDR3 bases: TGTGCCGCAGGGGAGGGTGACGGATCGGATACGCAGTATTTT. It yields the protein CAAGEGDGSDTQYF.